This paragraph reports one T cell receptor beta chain. No antigen is known for it. Base qualities were left out, and no much larger clone turns up one base away. TCRbeta CDR3 regions were amplified from genomic DNA by means of the immunoSEQ Assay, a bias-controlled multiplex PCR. Concerning the study's data processing: The number of nucleated cells in each sample was estimated by amplification of reference gene primers within the assay. To quantify the absolute abundance of each unique TCRbeta CDR3 rearrangement, sequence reads were collapsed and filtered. Productive Simpson clonality was computed per sample as the square root of Simpson's diversity index over productive rearrangements. Entries here come from immuneACCESS through TCRdb and include only in-frame sequences with V and J called. Some clones fail to appear in such tables; in the studies checked, an unresolved V gene covers under half of the shortfall, and the cause of the remainder is unknown. Clone size and V and J calls were adopted from that table, with D and trimming inferred from the DNA. For this sample the table gives some 220,000 clones, of which roughly four fifths were detected only once. The ten largest clones take up roughly 2.4% of the sample.

The collaborating institutions used their own protocols to collect whole blood in K2EDTA tubes. For TCRbeta analysis, collaborators shipped samples as frozen whole blood, isolated PBMCs, or DNA extracted from either of those sample types. This sample is drawn from a study of blood T cell repertoires in COVID-19 (dated by TCRdb to about 2020). In the study overall: Samples covering the acute and convalescent phases of COVID-19 were provided by collaborators in the United States, Italy and Spain. The prospective study material was composed of cDNA or gDNA derived from T cells, B-cell-depleted T cells, or PBMCs. Subjects who had been exposed to COVID-19, were actively infected with it, or had recovered from it provided the deeply sampled blood TCRbeta repertoires that made up the dataset. The repertoires were made available in a free public database intended to serve as a resource for research on the immune response to SARS-CoV-2. The samples were drawn from two sources: the first 160 participants of the ongoing ImmuneRACE study, and 1,000 to 1,500 subjects contributed by 6 global collaborators. Sample metadata almost always included a de-identified subject ID, COVID-19 status, age in years and sex. Where HLA class I and class II types were available, the types were taken from metadata supplied by the sample provider, not from assay-based typing. Overall results and qualifications from the work: The quantity of clinical and demographic metadata differed by source and by participant and was supplied without curation.

Taken from the germline V gene, the CDR1 and CDR2 loops are MDHEN and SYDVKM. The CDR3 holds 15 amino acids from the cysteine to the phenylalanine. CDR3 DNA only is kept here, 45 bases in frame from base 1. Trimming takes 2 bases off V and 7 bases off J; junction bases not matched to a gene: 5. The sequencing input was peripheral blood. The sequence is built from TRBV28 and TRBJ1-4; 9 bases in the junction line up with TRBD1. The source of this sequence is a woman aged 55-69 years with acute or convalescent COVID-19. The DNA sequence is given as TGTGCCAGCAGTTTAAGTGGACAGGGGACTGAAAAACTGTTTTTT. Its protein reads: CASSLSGQGTEKLFF.